Listed here are 14 T cell receptor beta chains from one sample, sequenced in a study of spatial heterogeneity in lung cancer. In TCRdb, the 5' RACE reads were re-called with MiXCR into one record per CDR3 protein. The data show about 100,000 distinct CDR3 sequences, 4.4% seen once. No cognate antigen is known for these TCRs. Time point: sample taken at primary tumor resection. Findings of the study overall: Counts that tracked tumor mutation counts were those of expanded intratumoral alpha and beta TCRs.

The input for sequencing was lung tumor tissue, taken at surgery. The receptors derive from a male donor with early-stage non-small cell lung cancer.

This clonotype was seen many times. This chain joins TRBV2 and TRBJ1-3; D gene uncertain. The germline CDR1 and CDR2 sequences are SNHLY and FYNNEI. This CDR3 has 14 amino acids. V was cut by 3 bases and J by 0 bases, with 6 bases left in between. The CDR3 DNA reads as TGTGCCAGCAGTGACAGCTACTCTGGAAACACCATATATTTT. Its protein is CASSDSYSGNTIYF.

This clonotype has a count of ten or more. The chain has TRBV5-1 and TRBJ2-1; the D gene is possibly TRBD1 (6 bases). Germline CDR1 reads SGHRS; CDR2 reads YFSETQ. This CDR3 is built from 17 residues. V shed 4 bases and J shed 7 bases, with 24 bases lying between them. CDR3 amino acids: CASSPRAGEFRGNEQFF. In DNA form, the CDR3 reads TGCGCCAGCAGCCCTAGGGCAGGGGAGTTTAGGGGTAATGAGCAGTTCTTC.

The table lists this clonotype with many counts. The J gene is TRBJ1-1, the V gene TRBV27; D is uncertain. V was pared by 4 bases and J by 5 bases, with 26 bases between. The CDR3 loop spans 18 amino acids. Germline CDR1 MNHEY, CDR2 SMNVEV (reference sequence). Here the CDR3 reads CASSYDAFGRTNPTEAFF. CDR3 nucleotides: TGTGCCAGCAGTTACGACGCTTTTGGGAGAACTAATCCGACTGAAGCTTTCTTT.

This clonotype came up many times. This chain links TRBV11-2 with TRBJ1-1; no definite D call. This CDR3 has 15 residues. The V gene lost 0 bases and the J gene lost 1 base, with 9 bases spanning the gap. CDR1 is SGHAT and CDR2 is FQNNGV in the germline V gene. CDR3 DNA sequence: TGTGCCAGCAGCTTAGATGCCCGCAGGAACACTGAAGCTTTCTTT. This codes for CASSLDARRNTEAFF.

This clonotype was seen repeatedly, ten times or more. The V and J genes are TRBV2 and TRBJ2-1; TRBD1 might be the D (6 bases). Trimming removed 2 bases at V and 0 bases at J, with 8 bases between. CDR3 size: 15 residues. Germline CDR1 and CDR2: SNHLY and FYNNEI. CDR3 in amino acids: CASSELDSSYNEQFF. CDR3 DNA sequence: TGTGCCAGCAGTGAATTGGACAGCTCCTACAATGAGCAGTTCTTC.

This clonotype has ten or more counts. V usage is TRBV5-5 and J usage is TRBJ1-5; no reliable D call. This CDR3 has 14 amino acids. V dropped 2 bases and J dropped 9 bases, with 15 bases sitting between them. Germline CDR1 reads SGHKS; CDR2 reads YYEKEE (reference sequence). The CDR3 bases are TGTGCCAGCAGCTTCGGCCAGTCGCTCAGGCCCCAGCATTTT. Encoded protein: CASSFGQSLRPQHF.

To note about this clonotype: A much larger clone sits a single nucleotide away, making a read error possible. The rearrangement joins TRBV4-1 to TRBJ2-4; tentatively, D is TRBD1 (5 bases). Germline V lookup: CDR1 MGHRA, CDR2 YSYEKL. CDR3 length: 15 residues. The CDR3 sequence: CASSQDGAAKNIQDF. As DNA, the CDR3 is TGCGCCAGCAGCCAAGATGGGGCAGCCAAAAACATTCAGGACTTC.

This clonotype was recorded at least ten times. This chain connects TRBV20-1 to TRBJ2-6, with no clear D. Trimming took 4 bases from V and 2 from J, leaving 3 bases between them. The CDR3 spans 12 residues. Germline V lookup: CDR1 DFQATT, CDR2 SNEGSKA (reference sequence). The CDR3, as DNA: TGCAGTGCTAAAACTGGGGCCAACGTCCTGACTTTC. Amino acids: CSAKTGANVLTF.

This clonotype was counted at least ten times. The rearrangement links TRBV2 to TRBJ2-3, with 10 bases fitting TRBD2. V lost 5 bases and J lost 5; bases outside the gene matches: 7. Germline V gives CDR1 SNHLY, CDR2 FYNNEI. The CDR3 covers 15 residues. CDR3 sequence: CASSFSGRTIDTQYF. CDR3 nucleotide sequence: TGTGCCAGCAGTTTTAGCGGGAGGACGATAGATACGCAGTATTTT.

Ten or more counts support this clonotype. The gene calls are TRBV20-1 and TRBJ2-1; TRBD2 agrees at 7 bases. V shed 6 bases and J 3 bases; nucleotides not matched to a gene: 11. This CDR3 region has 15 residues. From germline, CDR1 is DFQATT and CDR2 SNEGSKA (reference sequence). The CDR3 protein is CSANRASGDYNEQFF. Written as DNA, the CDR3 is TGCAGTGCCAACCGGGCTAGCGGAGACTACAATGAGCAGTTCTTC.

In its sample, this clonotype was seen many times. The CDR3 DNA is TGCAGTGCTTATAAGGGCCACGGGGGGAATGAAGCTTTCTTT. It codes for CSAYKGHGGNEAFF. The rearrangement links TRBV20-1 to TRBJ1-1, with a possible D match to TRBD1 (5 bases). Germline V lookup: CDR1 DFQATT, CDR2 SNEGSKA (reference sequence). V lost 5 bases, J lost 7 bases, and 20 bases lay in between. CDR3 length: 14 amino acids.

This clonotype has ten or more counts. The rearrangement uses TRBV27 and TRBJ2-1, with a tentative D call TRBD2 (6 bases). This CDR3 contains 15 residues. V gave up 7 bases and J gave up 4 bases, with 17 bases separating them. Germline CDR1 and CDR2: MNHEY and SMNVEV (reference sequence). The CDR3 bases are TGTGCCAGCAATGACGGGAGTGGAGCTTACAATGAGCAGTTCTTC. Amino acid sequence: CASNDGSGAYNEQFF.

At least ten counts were recorded for this clonotype. This CDR3 reads CASSPGAAQETQYF. The CDR3 coding sequence is TGTGCCAGCAGCCCTGGGGCAGCACAAGAGACCCAGTACTTC. This rearrangement joins TRBV5-4 to TRBJ2-5; a possible D gene is TRBD1 (5 bases). Trimming took off 4 bases at V and 2 bases at J, with 12 bases between the two ends. Germline CDR1 SGHNT, CDR2 YYREEE (reference sequence). This CDR3 region has 14 residues.

This chain connects TRBV3-1 to TRBJ2-5; possibly TRBD2 for D (6 bases). This CDR3 contains 16 residues. V was cut by 0 bases and J by 2 bases, with 13 bases left in between. Per germline, CDR1 LGHDT and CDR2 YNNKEL (reference sequence). The CDR3: CASSQDYSLAQETQYF. CDR3 nucleotide sequence: TGTGCCAGCAGCCAAGATTACTCACTAGCACAAGAGACCCAGTACTTC.